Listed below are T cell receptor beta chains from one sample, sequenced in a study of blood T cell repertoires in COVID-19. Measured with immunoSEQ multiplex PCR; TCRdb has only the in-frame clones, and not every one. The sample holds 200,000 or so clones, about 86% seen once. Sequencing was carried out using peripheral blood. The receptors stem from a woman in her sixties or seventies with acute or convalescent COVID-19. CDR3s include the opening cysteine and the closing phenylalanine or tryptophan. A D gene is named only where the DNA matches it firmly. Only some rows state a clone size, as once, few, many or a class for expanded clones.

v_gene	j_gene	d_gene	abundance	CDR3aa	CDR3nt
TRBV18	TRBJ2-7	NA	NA	CASSTAGGQYYEQYF	TGTGCCAGCTCAACTGCTGGCGGACAGTATTACGAGCAGTACTTC
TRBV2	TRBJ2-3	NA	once	CASKEIANTDTQYF	TGTGCCAGCAAGGAGATAGCGAACACAGATACGCAGTATTTT
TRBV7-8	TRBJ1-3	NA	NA	CASQGDSRSGNTIYF	TGTGCCAGTCAAGGGGACTCGAGATCTGGAAACACCATATATTTT
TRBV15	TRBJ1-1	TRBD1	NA	CATSRAGTGNTEAFF	TGTGCCACCAGCAGAGCCGGGACAGGGAACACTGAAGCTTTCTTT
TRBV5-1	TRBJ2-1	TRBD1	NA	CASSFDRGFYNEQFF	TGCGCCAGCAGCTTTGACAGGGGGTTCTACAATGAGCAGTTCTTC
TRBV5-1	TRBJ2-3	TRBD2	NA	CASSLLRGGRDTQYF	TGCGCCAGCAGCCTTCTTCGGGGGGGCCGGGATACGCAGTATTTT
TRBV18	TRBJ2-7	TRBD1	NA	CASSPHETGAEQYF	TGTGCCAGCTCACCACATGAGACAGGGGCCGAGCAGTACTTC
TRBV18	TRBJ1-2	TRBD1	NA	CASSPGTVNYGYTF	TGTGCCAGCTCACCAGGGACAGTAAACTATGGCTACACCTTC
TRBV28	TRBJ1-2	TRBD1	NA	CASSGTEIYGYTF	TGTGCCAGCAGTGGGACAGAGATCTATGGCTACACCTTC
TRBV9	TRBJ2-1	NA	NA	CASSVAVGGYNEQFF	TGTGCCAGCAGCGTAGCGGTGGGGGGATACAATGAGCAGTTCTTC